This passage covers 24 T cell receptor beta chains from one sample sequenced in a study of T cells in Graves' hyperthyroidism and ophthalmopathy. TCR beta CDR3 region amplification was performed from RNA transcripts. A first-round RT-PCR of the TCR CDR3 used the HTBI primer set. MiXCR was run by TCRdb on the multiplex PCR reads, yielding one entry per CDR3 protein. The data show around 700,000 distinct CDR3 sequences, with under 45% seen just once and roughly 31% held by the top ten. What was sequenced was blood. The receptors were sampled from a woman aged 40 to 50 with Graves' hyperthyroidism.

The chain couples TRBV29-1 to TRBJ2-3; D is unclear. CDR3 length: 13 residues. V dropped 3 bases and J dropped 5 bases, with 12 bases sitting between them. The V gene's germline CDR1 is SQVTM and CDR2 ANQGSEA. Here the CDR3 DNA reads TGCAGCGTTGATAGAGTTAGTCAAGATACGCAGTATTTT. Amino acids: CSVDRVSQDTQYF.

There are many counts of this clonotype. The junction and the germline gene differ at one end; a read error may be behind it. The chain combines TRBV25-1 with TRBJ1-4, with D possibly being TRBD1 (5 bases). The CDR3 length is 14 residues. Germline V gene data show CDR1 as MGHDK and CDR2 as SYGVNS. The CDR3 bases are TGTGCCAGCAGTGATCCTTCCGGGGGAGGTGTCGAGATTTTT. Amino acids: CASSDPSGGGVEIF.

This sequence joins TRBV25-1 and TRBJ2-5; 11 bases agree with TRBD2. Per the germline V gene, CDR1 is MGHDK and CDR2 is SYGVNS. This CDR3 contains 16 residues. The ends lost 4 bases at V and 2 bases at J; junction bases unmatched: 6. CDR3 nucleotides: TGTGCCAGCAGTGGGCCGACTAGCGGGACACAAGAGACCCAGTACTTC. It translates to CASSGPTSGTQETQYF.

The chain combines TRBV6-6 with TRBJ2-5, with D possibly TRBD1 on 5 matching bases. V gave up 2 bases and J gave up 1 base, with 8 bases separating them. The germline V gene encodes CDR1 MNHNY and CDR2 SVGAGI (reference sequence). CDR3 length: 14 residues. The CDR3 is CASSYQGFQETQYF. As DNA, the CDR3 is TGTGCCAGCAGTTACCAGGGTTTCCAAGAGACCCAGTACTTC.

This clonotype appeared many times. V gene TRBV20-1 combines with J gene TRBJ1-2; TRBD1 might be the D (6 bases). CDR3 length: 14 residues. CDR1 DFQATT and CDR2 SNEGSKA come from the germline V gene (reference sequence). The V gene lost 5 bases and the J gene lost 2 bases, with 15 bases spanning the gap. CDR3 in amino acids: CSALPRTENYGYTF. CDR3 nucleotide sequence: TGCAGTGCTTTACCGAGGACAGAGAACTATGGCTACACCTTC.

In this sample, this clonotype turned up many times. The rearrangement links TRBV7-2 to TRBJ1-5; maybe TRBD1 (5 bases). The V end was cut by 2 bases, the J end by 2 bases, with 10 bases between. CDR1 is SGHTA and CDR2 is FQGNSA in the germline V gene. There are 15 residues in the CDR3. Here the CDR3 reads CASSLTGDGNQPQHF. The CDR3 bases are TGTGCCAGCAGCTTAACGGGGGACGGCAATCAGCCCCAGCATTTT. Variable domain in full (rest from reference TRBV7-2 and TRBJ1-5): GAGVSQSPSNKVTEKGKDVELRCDPISGHTALYWYRQSLGQGLEFLIYFQGNSAPDKSGLPSDRFSAERTGGSVSTLTIQRTQQEDSAVYLCASSLTGDGNQPQHFGDGTRLSIL.

Many counts were recorded for this clonotype. This chain links TRBV7-2 with TRBJ1-2, with D hard to call. The CDR3 contains 15 residues. Trimming pared 5 bases from V and 6 bases from J, leaving 19 bases between. The germline gives CDR1 SGHTA, CDR2 FQGNSA. The CDR3 region has the DNA TGTGCCAGCAGCCCCCTATTCCTGCTCGGGAATGGCTACACCTTC. It codes for CASSPLFLLGNGYTF.

Many counts were recorded for this clonotype. This chain links TRBV20-1 with TRBJ2-5; the D is unclear. The length of the CDR3 is 12 residues. Trimming pared 5 bases from V and 5 bases from J, leaving 12 bases between. CDR1 is DFQATT, CDR2 SNEGSKA, per germline (reference sequence). The CDR3 DNA follows: TGCAGTGCTCTCGGCCTGGGGGAGACCCAGTACTTC. Translated: CSALGLGETQYF.

This clonotype was found many times. The rearrangement joins TRBV12-3 or TRBV12-4 to TRBJ2-7, with D maybe TRBD2 (5 bases). The V and J ends lost 4 bases and 4 bases respectively, with 14 bases between them. The CDR3 sequence is 14 residues long. The CDR3 sequence is CASSSRETSYEQYF. As DNA, the CDR3 is TGTGCCAGCAGTTCGAGGGAGACCTCATACGAGCAGTACTTC.

The V and J genes are TRBV11-2 and TRBJ1-2, with D unresolved. V lost 3 bases to trimming and J lost 4 bases, with 12 bases between them. The CDR3 contains 14 residues. Germline V gene sequence: CDR1 SGHAT, CDR2 FQNNGV. Here the CDR3 DNA reads TGTGCCAGCAGCTTGGCCGGGGAGGGCTATGGCTACACCTTC. Translated: CASSLAGEGYGYTF. The variable domain in full, completed from reference TRBV11-2 and TRBJ1-2, reads EAGVAQSPRYKIIEKRQSVAFWCNPISGHATLYWYQQILGQGPKLLIQFQNNGVVDDSQLPKDRFSAERLKGVDSTLKIQPAKLEDSAVYLCASSLAGEGYGYTFGSGTRLTVV.

This chain joins TRBV7-9 and TRBJ2-7; 7 bases are a match to TRBD1. Near its end, the DNA agrees better with TRBJ2-5, so the J call may be wrong. The length of the CDR3 is 15 residues. Germline V gene sequence: CDR1 SEHNR, CDR2 FQNEAQ (reference sequence). CDR3 in amino acids: CASSIAPWDSETQYF. In DNA form, the CDR3 reads TGTGCCAGCTCTATCGCCCCCTGGGACAGTGAGACCCAGTACTTC.

This clonotype was recorded at least ten times. The gene calls are TRBV9 and TRBJ1-3; no reliable D call. The CDR3 contains 13 residues. Per the germline V gene, CDR1 is SGDLS and CDR2 is YYNGEE. The germline V and J ends were trimmed by 1 base and 6 bases, with 8 bases remaining between them. CDR3 DNA sequence: TGTGCCAGCAGCGTAAGGGAGACAAACACCATATATTTT. Encoded protein: CASSVRETNTIYF.

The CDR3 spells CSTFRDTEAFF. In DNA, the CDR3 is TGCAGTACTTTCCGGGACACTGAAGCTTTCTTT. J is TRBJ1-1 and V is TRBV20-1; no clear D. Deletions cut 8 bases from V and 3 bases from J, with 10 bases between. The germline V gene encodes CDR1 DFQATT and CDR2 SNEGSKA (reference sequence). This CDR3 has 11 amino acids.

Details on this clonotype: Germline and junction disagree at one end, which may indicate a read error. The chain employs TRBV7-9 and TRBJ2-7; a weak D match, TRBD1 (6 bases). This CDR3 is 14 amino acids long. Looked up from germline, CDR1 is SEHNR and CDR2 is FQNEAQ (reference sequence). The CDR3 sequence: CAGSYPGQPWEQYF. CDR3 in DNA: TGTGCCGGCAGCTACCCGGGACAACCCTGGGAGCAGTACTTC.

About this clonotype: A read error may be the cause here, since a much bigger clone is one base away. J is TRBJ1-5 and V is TRBV6-6; D is perhaps TRBD1 (6 bases). The germline gives CDR1 MNHNY, CDR2 SVGAGI (reference sequence). Trimming took 8 bases from V and 6 from J, leaving 17 bases between them. There are 14 residues in the CDR3. This CDR3 is CASVLEGGSQPQHF. The CDR3 coding sequence is TGTGCCAGCGTACTCGAGGGGGGCAGTCAGCCCCAGCATTTT.

This clonotype came up many times. The chain joins TRBV20-1 to TRBJ2-5; a possible D gene is TRBD1 (5 bases). The CDR3 consists of 15 residues. Germline lookup yields CDR1 DFQATT and CDR2 SNEGSKA (reference sequence). Trimming left V 1 base short and J 5 bases short, with 17 bases between. The CDR3 protein is CSARVLSAGWETQYF. Here the CDR3 DNA reads TGCAGTGCTAGAGTACTCTCGGCAGGGTGGGAGACCCAGTACTTC.

This clonotype turned up a few times. The chain uses TRBV5-8 and TRBJ1-2; D call uncertain. The CDR3 consists of 15 residues. Germline CDR1 SGHTS, CDR2 YDEGEE. V shed 0 bases and J shed 0 bases, with 9 bases lying between them. The CDR3 is CASSLGGQANYGYTF. CDR3 DNA sequence: TGTGCCAGCAGCTTGGGAGGTCAAGCTAACTATGGCTACACCTTC.

The J gene is TRBJ1-1, the V gene TRBV12-3 or TRBV12-4; tentatively, D is TRBD1 (5 bases). V was clipped by 11 bases and J by 1 base, with 17 bases between them. This CDR3 is built from 14 residues. The CDR3 region is CAWSGGFKNTEAFF. The CDR3 bases are TGTGCCTGGAGTGGGGGTTTCAAGAACACTGAAGCTTTCTTT.

Regarding this clonotype: Being one base from a much bigger clone, this may be a read error. The chain couples TRBV29-1 to TRBJ2-5, with a possible D match to TRBD2 (6 bases). V was pared by 6 bases and J by 9 bases, with 26 bases between. This CDR3 region has 15 residues. The germline gives CDR1 SQVTM, CDR2 ANQGSEA. The CDR3 loop reads CSVDGEGTVWEAQYF. The CDR3 coding sequence is TGCAGCGTGGACGGCGAGGGGACGGTTTGGGAGGCCCAGTACTTC.

The chain uses TRBV6-5 and TRBJ1-5; possibly TRBD1 for D (5 bases). The length of the CDR3 is 15 residues. The V gene lost 6 bases and the J gene lost 5 bases, with 17 bases spanning the gap. The germline gives CDR1 MNHEY, CDR2 SVGAGI. For the CDR3, the DNA is TGTGCCAGCAGCCGCGGCGGGGGAGGGCATCAGCCCCAGCATTTT. It is translated as CASSRGGGGHQPQHF.

The chain carries TRBV29-1 and TRBJ2-7; the D call may be TRBD1 or TRBD2 (7 bases each). Trimming shortened V by 4 bases and J by 2 bases, and 15 bases separated the two germline ends. The CDR3 has 14 residues. The germline V gene encodes CDR1 SQVTM and CDR2 ANQGSEA. This chain's CDR3 is CSVGRGGGTYEQYF. CDR3 DNA: TGCAGCGTTGGCAGGGGAGGGGGCACCTACGAGCAGTACTTC.

The genes are TRBV20-1 and TRBJ2-7; D is undetermined. Germline assignment: CDR1 DFQATT and CDR2 SNEGSKA (reference sequence). V was pared by 4 bases and J by 3 bases, with 16 bases between. The CDR3 totals 14 residues. The CDR3 loop is CSATTLTNNYEQYF. The CDR3 nucleotides read TGCAGTGCTACTACACTTACAAACAACTACGAGCAGTACTTC.

This clonotype appeared many times. The CDR3 loop is CASSLEGARGNTIYF. For the CDR3, the DNA is TGTGCCAGCAGCTTGGAAGGGGCCAGGGGAAACACCATATATTTT. The chain carries TRBV5-4 and TRBJ1-3; a weak D match, TRBD1 (5 bases). With 0 bases removed from V and 4 bases from J, the gap between germline ends came to 11 bases. Per germline, CDR1 SGHNT and CDR2 YYREEE (reference sequence). This CDR3 region has 15 residues.

This clonotype was seen ten or more times. This sequence joins TRBV10-3 and TRBJ1-4, with 7 bases fitting TRBD1. CDR1 is ENHRY and CDR2 is SYGVKD in the germline V gene. The V segment lost 0 bases and the J segment 5 bases; nucleotides outside the gene matches: 3. The CDR3 is 15 amino acids. The CDR3 nucleotides are TGTGCCATCAGTGAGTCGGGACAGATAAATGAAAAACTGTTTTTT. Protein product: CAISESGQINEKLFF.